This TCR beta chain was sequenced for a study of T cells in Graves' hyperthyroidism and ophthalmopathy (dated by TCRdb to between 2018 and 2021). Study-wide context: Peripheral blood samples were taken at initial diagnosis, before any treatment was given. TCR V-J signatures able to tell the groups apart were searched for in a discovery cohort of more than 90 patients, of whom approximately 40 had Graves' ophthalmopathy and 55 to 60 had stable Graves' hyperthyroidism. After sampling, hyperthyroidism patients received methimazole starting at 30 mg daily, and ophthalmopathy patients received high-dose intravenous methylprednisolone. The 90 to 100 discovery patients were randomly divided into training and test sets at a 7:3 ratio. The paper describes TCR Vbeta CDR3 sequencing of 135 peripheral blood samples, made up of approximately 40 ophthalmopathy patients, 70 to 75 hyperthyroidism patients and about 17 progressor patients. Prospective prediction of ophthalmopathy was tested in an independent validation cohort consisting of about 20 hyperthyroidism patients and some 17 patients who later progressed to ophthalmopathy. The study also compared thyroid tissue and blood T-cell repertoires from roughly six Graves' hyperthyroidism patients. Here is what the overall study found, with its caveats: Most expanded thyroid clonotypes (frequency above 0.001) were also found in blood, which suggests that blood repertoires may mirror thyroid immune responses. In validation, the model predicted progression to ophthalmopathy with just under 71% sensitivity and over 72% specificity, a median of approximately 6.7 months before onset. A 13 V-J signature model separated ophthalmopathy from stable hyperthyroidism, with around 91% sensitivity and 81.08% specificity in cross-validation and 80%/75% in testing. No statistical method was used to set the sample size in advance, and investigators knew the group allocation.

Stable Graves' hyperthyroidism was defined as the absence of progression to ophthalmopathy over 18 months of follow-up. Hyperthyroidism patients were newly diagnosed, had a disease duration of under 2 months, and were aged 18 to 65 years. Any patient with an uncontrolled infection, another autoimmune disease, pregnancy or lactation was excluded. Clinical symptoms, serum thyroxine and TRAb, thyroid ultrasound, and orbital computed tomography formed the basis for the diagnoses. Ficoll-Paque density gradient centrifugation was used to isolate PBMCs from about 9.4 ml of fresh peripheral blood. Total RNA was extracted using Trizol reagent, and RNA quality was assessed on an Agilent 2100 Bioanalyzer. V and J are trimmed by 3 bases and 4 bases, and the gene matches miss 9 bases of the junction. The CDR3 spans 15 residues, from the cysteine through the phenylalanine. Of all the DNA, just the CDR3 is kept, 45 bases in frame from base 1. Based on the germline V gene, the CDR1 and CDR2 sequences are SGDLS and YYNGEE.

The TCR beta CDR3 regions were amplified from RNA transcripts. For the first round of RT-PCR on the TCR CDR3, the HTBI primer set was used together with the Qiagen OneStep RT-PCR kit. A second multiplex PCR round built the libraries, followed by size selection and purification. Paired-end sequencing of the libraries was performed with 100 bp reads on an Illumina HiSeq2000. From the authors' description of their analysis: SOAPnuke was used to process the raw data, throwing out any read that contained adapters or uncalled bases, had a mean Phred below 15, or lacked an exact constant-primer or identifier match. COPE v1.2.5 was used to merge high-quality paired reads, and clonotypes were defined as unique nucleotide sequences. Clonotypes were aligned to IMGT TRBV, TRBD and TRBJ reference segments using MiTCR v1.1. Analysis was restricted to V-J combinations with a frequency above 0.0001, which covered just over 98% of repertoires. A TCS score was defined as the ratio of F50 (clonal expansion) to E x V (chaos), with BLOSUM62-based TCRdist applied between CDR3 peptides within each V-J. Welch's t-statistics and random forest reduced 514 V-J features to about 12, which were used in a naive Bayes classifier (R e1071). The Morisita-Horn index was used to measure how similar the thyroid and blood repertoires were. TCRdb's own reprocessing of the public reads used fastp at Q25 and MiXCR and kept productive beta chains. Here each entry gathers all rows of one CDR3 protein and keeps the most common genes and DNA. Here the V and J calls rest on TCRdb's processing, not on the authors' analysis. A total of hundreds of thousands of distinct CDR3 sequences appear in this sample, about 38% of them only once. 7.5% to 9.5% of the sample is in the top ten clones.

This clonotype was observed a handful of times. This clone's antigen is unknown. Base qualities are not provided; no much larger clone lies one nucleotide away. Sequencing used blood. The V and J segments used are TRBV9 and TRBJ2-7; 8 junctional bases match TRBD2. This receptor was identified in a man aged 18 to 29 with Graves' hyperthyroidism. The nucleotide sequence reads TGTGCCAGCAGCGGGGGCAGCGCGGGAGGTTACGAGCAGTACTTC. Its coded protein is CASSGGSAGGYEQYF.